The 27 T cell receptor beta chains in this list originate from one sample, sequenced in a study of blood T cell repertoires in COVID-19. Only in-frame clones appear in the TCRdb table, and some are missing; sequencing was by immunoSEQ multiplex PCR. The table lists some 89,000 clones, roughly 80% of them singletons. The sample was peripheral blood. The receptors here all came from a man aged 55-75 years with acute or convalescent COVID-19.

The V call is TRBV10-3, the J call TRBJ2-3, with a weak D call TRBD1 (6 bases). The V end was cut by 6 bases, the J end by 4 bases, with 17 bases between. This CDR3 is 15 amino acids long. The germline V gene has CDR1 ENHRY and CDR2 SYGVKD. The CDR3 DNA follows: TGTGCCATCAGGGGACACCCTATGGGGGCAGATACGCAGTATTTT. Encoded protein: CAIRGHPMGADTQYF.

This clone was counted between two and nine times. The V call is TRBV19, the J call TRBJ2-2; the match to TRBD2 covers 9 bases. The V and J ends lost 3 bases and 3 bases, in that order; junction bases with no gene match: 5. The length of the CDR3 is 16 residues. Germline CDR1 and CDR2: LNHDA and SQIVND (reference sequence). CDR3 sequence reads: CASSMGTSTYTGELFF. In DNA, the CDR3 is TGTGCCAGTAGTATGGGGACTAGCACATACACCGGGGAGCTGTTTTTT.

The V gene is TRBV4-3, the J gene TRBJ2-1; D ambiguous. Germline V gene sequence: CDR1 LGHNA, CDR2 YSLEER. The CDR3 loop spans 16 amino acids. V was shortened by 0 bases and J by 4 bases, with 13 bases between the two germline ends. DNA of the CDR3: TGCGCCAGCAGCCAAGAATACACTACCTCGTACAATGAGCAGTTCTTC. As protein: CASSQEYTTSYNEQFF.

The rearrangement uses TRBV5-6 and TRBJ1-5, with D hard to call. Germline CDR1 SGHDT, CDR2 YYEEEE. This CDR3 spans 16 amino acids. Trimming removed 3 bases at V and 3 bases at J, with 16 bases between. CDR3 nucleotide sequence: TGTGCCAGCAGCTCTTTCTCGGAGACCGTCAATCAGCCCCAGCATTTT. Translation: CASSSFSETVNQPQHF. The full variable domain, in which reference TRBV5-6 and TRBJ1-5 provide the parts outside the CDR3, is DAGVTQSPTHLIKTRGQQVTLRCSPKSGHDTVSWYQQALGQGPQFIFQYYEEEERQRGNFPDRFSGHQFPNYSSELNVNALLLGDSALYLCASSSFSETVNQPQHFGDGTRLSIL.

This clone was seen only once. This chain links TRBV15 with TRBJ1-1; a weak D match, TRBD1 (5 bases). This CDR3 spans 13 amino acids. V dropped 0 bases and J dropped 5 bases, with 7 bases sitting between them. Germline CDR1 LNHNV, CDR2 YYDKDF (reference sequence). The CDR3 coding sequence is TGTGCCACCAGCAGAGATAGACAGACTGAAGCTTTCTTT. This codes for CATSRDRQTEAFF. The full variable domain, with the rest looked up from reference TRBV15 and TRBJ1-1, is DAMVIQNPRYQVTQFGKPVTLSCSQTLNHNVMYWYQQKSSQAPKLLFHYYDKDFNNEADTPDNFQSRRPNTSFCFLDIRSPGLGDTAMYLCATSRDRQTEAFFGQGTRLTVV.

The rearrangement uses TRBV2 and TRBJ1-5; D is possibly TRBD1 (6 bases). V shed 6 bases and J shed 5 bases, with 14 bases lying between them. This CDR3 has 14 amino acids. CDR1 and CDR2 from the germline V gene are SNHLY and FYNNEI. CDR3 bases: TGTGCCAGCAGCGCACAGGGAATCGATCAGCCCCAGCATTTT. Protein sequence: CASSAQGIDQPQHF.

This rearrangement joins TRBV4-2 to TRBJ2-1; TRBD1 matches at 8 bases. The CDR3 sequence is 16 residues long. In germline, CDR1 is LGHNA, CDR2 YNFKEQ. The V segment lost 0 bases and the J segment 6 bases; nucleotides outside the gene matches: 7. The CDR3 protein is CASSQDRTGRLNEQFF. The CDR3 bases are TGTGCCAGCAGCCAAGATAGGACAGGGCGGCTCAATGAGCAGTTCTTC.

The rearrangement uses TRBV27 and TRBJ1-2, with no clear D. V was trimmed by 3 bases and J by 8 bases, leaving 13 bases between them. Germline-derived CDR1 and CDR2 are MNHEY and SMNVEV (reference sequence). The CDR3 spans 13 residues. The CDR3 bases are TGTGCCAGCAGTTTTAGCGGGGAGCTAGGCTACACCTTC. Protein: CASSFSGELGYTF.

The chain couples TRBV4-1 to TRBJ2-1; 7 bases match TRBD2. The length of the CDR3 is 21 residues. Trimming cost V 0 bases and J 2 bases; bases outside gene matches: 19. CDR1 MGHRA and CDR2 YSYEKL come from the germline V gene. CDR3 loop: CASSQDQGYGGGRSAYNEQFF. The DNA of the CDR3 is TGCGCCAGCAGCCAAGATCAAGGTTACGGTGGCGGGAGAAGCGCCTACAATGAGCAGTTCTTC.

This clone appeared a few times. Other DNA variants within this sample encode the same CDR3. The rearrangement links TRBV5-4 to TRBJ1-2, with 9 bases fitting TRBD1. With V trimmed by 4 bases and J by 3 bases, 4 bases remained unmatched. CDR1 SGHNT and CDR2 YYREEE come from the germline V gene (reference sequence). CDR3 length: 14 residues. This CDR3 reads CASSPRTGDYGYTF. In nucleotides, the CDR3 is TGTGCCAGCAGCCCAAGGACAGGGGACTATGGCTACACCTTC.

The V and J genes are TRBV5-4 and TRBJ2-2; 15 bases align to TRBD2. J gave up 2 bases and V 3 bases, and 2 bases lay outside the gene matches. Germline CDR1 SGHNT, CDR2 YYREEE (reference sequence). The CDR3 is made up of 17 amino acids. CDR3 protein: CASSSGLAGGNTGELFF. The DNA of the CDR3 is TGTGCCAGCAGCTCGGGACTAGCGGGAGGAAACACCGGGGAGCTGTTTTTT. The full variable domain, in which reference TRBV5-4 and TRBJ2-2 provide the parts outside the CDR3, is ETGVTQSPTHLIKTRGQQVTLRCSSQSGHNTVSWYQQALGQGPQFIFQYYREEENGRGNFPPRFSGLQFPNYSSELNVNALELDDSALYLCASSSGLAGGNTGELFFGEGSRLTVL.

V is TRBV11-3 and J is TRBJ2-7; 12 nucleotides line up with TRBD2. Germline assignment: CDR1 SGHNT and CDR2 YENEEA. The CDR3 sequence is 13 residues long. J lost 5 bases, V lost 4 bases, and 0 bases had no gene match. This chain's CDR3 is CASSSSGGDEQYF. Written as DNA, the CDR3 is TGTGCCAGCAGCTCTAGCGGGGGGGACGAGCAGTACTTC.

The DNA for the CDR3 is TGTGCCATCAGTGAGTCGAAAGGGGCCAATCAGCCCCAGCATTTT. Protein product: CAISESKGANQPQHF. The V gene is TRBV10-3, the J gene TRBJ1-5; tentative D call: TRBD1 (5 bases). The germline V gene has CDR1 ENHRY and CDR2 SYGVKD. The CDR3 runs 15 residues. The germline V and J ends were trimmed by 0 bases and 3 bases, with 9 bases remaining between them.

The genes are TRBV11-3 and TRBJ2-7; weak D call: TRBD1 (6 bases). The ends were cut back, 1 base at V and 0 bases at J, with 13 bases in the middle. The CDR3 runs 16 residues. Germline V gene data show CDR1 as SGHNT and CDR2 as YENEEA. The CDR3 loop is CASSLGRTESSYEQYF. As DNA, the CDR3 is TGTGCCAGCAGCTTAGGGAGGACAGAGAGCTCCTACGAGCAGTACTTC.

This chain links TRBV30 with TRBJ1-1; D is unresolved. CDR3 length equals 14 residues. Trimming pared 4 bases from V and 4 bases from J, leaving 16 bases between. Germline V CDR1 and CDR2: GTSNPN, SVGIG (reference sequence). CDR3 DNA: TGTGCCTGGATACCTCTTGGCAGGTTCACTGAAGCTTTCTTT. This translates into CAWIPLGRFTEAFF.

This clone occurred once. This CDR3 reads CASREQGIGYGYTF. The CDR3 DNA is TGTGCCAGCAGAGAACAGGGGATCGGCTATGGCTACACCTTC. The chain recombines TRBV2 with TRBJ1-2; TRBD1 aligns across 7 bases. The germline gives CDR1 SNHLY, CDR2 FYNNEI. Losses at the gene ends were 6 bases for V and 4 bases for J; bases not matched to a gene: 8. This CDR3 spans 14 amino acids.

This clone was seen a single time. The chain is built from TRBV21-1 and TRBJ2-7; the table's TRBD1 call for D was not verified on the DNA. TRBV21-1 is given as a pseudogene. The CDR3 spans 17 residues. CDR3 protein: CASSTRTGPFYSHEQYF. The CDR3 bases are TGTGCCAGCAGCACCCGGACAGGGCCCTTCTACTCCCACGAGCAGTACTTC.

The gene calls are TRBV15 and TRBJ2-2; possibly TRBD1 for D (5 bases). This CDR3 region has 15 residues. V dropped 3 bases and J dropped 2 bases, with 10 bases sitting between them. The germline CDR1 and CDR2 sequences are LNHNV and YYDKDF (reference sequence). CDR3 coding DNA: TGTGCCACCAGCAGGAAAGACAGAAACACCGGGGAGCTGTTTTTT. It yields the protein CATSRKDRNTGELFF.

The chain combines TRBV7-9 with TRBJ2-2, with D perhaps matching TRBD2 (6 bases). Trimming cost V 3 bases and J 1 base, with 9 bases left between them. The CDR3 consists of 15 residues. CDR1 and CDR2 from the germline V gene are SEHNR and FQNEAQ (reference sequence). The CDR3 DNA follows: TGTGCCAGCAGCTTTGCGGGGATGAACACCGGGGAGCTGTTTTTT. It codes for CASSFAGMNTGELFF.

The chain employs TRBV7-2 and TRBJ1-2; 10 bases map to TRBD1. This CDR3 is built from 15 residues. The V and J ends lost 3 bases and 7 bases, in that order; junction bases with no gene match: 8. Germline V gives CDR1 SGHTA, CDR2 FQGNSA. CDR3 in DNA: TGTGCCAGCAGCTTGGATAAAGACAGGGGGCGTGGCTACACCTTC. This translates into CASSLDKDRGRGYTF.

Only a few counts were recorded for this clone. V is TRBV7-9 and J is TRBJ1-3; D is unresolved. The CDR3 sequence is 14 residues long. The V gene lost 2 bases and the J gene lost 2 bases, with 7 bases spanning the gap. Germline CDR1 is SEHNR and CDR2 is FQNEAQ (reference sequence). CDR3 residues: CASSLNFAGNTIYF. CDR3 coding DNA: TGTGCCAGCAGCTTAAACTTCGCTGGAAACACCATATATTTT.

The rearrangement joins TRBV5-8 to TRBJ2-3; 8 bases agree with TRBD2. The V segment lost 2 bases and the J segment 1 base; nucleotides outside the gene matches: 3. Looked up from germline, CDR1 is SGHTS and CDR2 is YDEGEE. CDR3 size: 15 residues. CDR3 DNA sequence: TGTGCCAGCAGCTTAGCGGGAGAAGGCACAGATACGCAGTATTTT. Translating it yields CASSLAGEGTDTQYF.

This clone was found a few times. The J gene is TRBJ1-4, the V gene TRBV3-1 (or the pseudogene TRBV3-2); no clear D gene. The length of the CDR3 is 13 residues. The germline V gene encodes CDR1 LGHDT and CDR2 YNNKEL (reference sequence). V gave up 1 base and J gave up 13 bases, with 13 bases separating them. CDR3 bases: TGTGCCAGCAGCCAAGGATATTCTGGGAGACTGTTTTTT. The encoded protein is CASSQGYSGRLFF.

The gene calls are TRBV27 and TRBJ2-7; 12 bases agree with TRBD1. The CDR3 is made up of 14 amino acids. The trim removed 5 bases at V and 5 bases at J, leaving 4 bases unmatched. CDR1 and CDR2 from the germline V gene are MNHEY and SMNVEV (reference sequence). This CDR3 reads CASSMGQGANEQYF. CDR3 coding DNA: TGTGCCAGCAGTATGGGACAGGGGGCGAACGAGCAGTACTTC.

This clone was observed a few times. CDR3 sequence: CASSSDRVTPLHF. CDR3 nucleotides: TGTGCCAGCAGCTCCGACAGGGTTACACCCCTCCACTTT. The chain links TRBV7-2 to TRBJ1-6; 7 bases fit TRBD1. Germline V gene data show CDR1 as SGHTA and CDR2 as FQGNSA. The CDR3 runs 13 residues. The V segment lost 4 bases and the J segment 11 bases; nucleotides outside the gene matches: 5.

V usage is TRBV5-4 and J usage is TRBJ1-2; no reliable D call. CDR3 size: 14 residues. V was pared by 0 bases and J by 4 bases, with 10 bases between. Germline V gene sequence: CDR1 SGHNT, CDR2 YYREEE (reference sequence). CDR3 protein: CASSLDHGTYGYTF. Written as DNA, the CDR3 is TGTGCCAGCAGCTTGGACCACGGTACCTATGGCTACACCTTC. The complete variable domain, with remaining parts taken from reference TRBV5-4 and TRBJ1-2, reads ETGVTQSPTHLIKTRGQQVTLRCSSQSGHNTVSWYQQALGQGPQFIFQYYREEENGRGNFPPRFSGLQFPNYSSELNVNALELDDSALYLCASSLDHGTYGYTFGSGTRLTVV.

V gene TRBV11-2 combines with J gene TRBJ2-7; 8 bases are shared with TRBD1. CDR3 size: 16 residues. The trim removed 4 bases at V and 4 bases at J, leaving 12 bases unmatched. CDR1 is SGHAT, CDR2 FQNNGV, per germline. The CDR3 sequence: CASSSSTAGGGYEQYF. CDR3 sequence (DNA): TGTGCCAGCAGCTCCAGCACAGCAGGGGGCGGGTACGAGCAGTACTTC.